Presented here are 11 T cell receptor beta chains from one specimen sequenced in a study of cytomegalovirus exposure and HLA in healthy donors. Vbeta (60) and Jbeta (13) primers were used in the PCR. Here immunoSEQ multiplex PCR was the method, and the copy in TCRdb shows in-frame clones only, minus some. The sample lists approximately 160,000 clones; more than 60% were seen once. The sequencing input was PBMCs. All receptors come from a woman aged 25 to 39 in good health and CMV-seropositive.

This chain uses TRBV9 with TRBJ1-3; 7 nucleotides agree with TRBD1. V lost 3 bases and J lost 5; bases outside the gene matches: 11. From germline, CDR1 is SGDLS and CDR2 YYNGEE. CDR3 length: 16 residues. Written as DNA, the CDR3 is TGTGCCAGCAGCGGCCGACAGGGTTGGGAGAGAAACACCATATATTTT. This encodes CASSGRQGWERNTIYF.

V usage is TRBV28 and J usage is TRBJ1-1; TRBD1 might be the D (5 bases). V lost 6 bases, J lost 5 bases, and 16 bases lay in between. Per germline, CDR1 MDHEN and CDR2 SYDVKM. The CDR3 has 14 residues. Here the CDR3 DNA reads TGTGCCAGCAGGGTAGGGGATTTGGCGACTGAAGCTTTCTTT. Translating it yields CASRVGDLATEAFF.

V gene TRBV7-3 combines with J gene TRBJ2-2, with TRBD2 matching over 11 bases. The ends lost 5 bases at V and 0 bases at J; junction bases unmatched: 5. The germline V gene encodes CDR1 SGHTA and CDR2 FQGTGA. CDR3 length: 17 residues. For the CDR3, the DNA is TGTGCCAGCAGCCCGCCGGGACTAGCGGCGAACACCGGGGAGCTGTTTTTT. Its protein is CASSPPGLAANTGELFF.

This chain uses TRBV28 with TRBJ2-7, with TRBD1 identical over 7 bases. V was clipped by 3 bases and J by 1 base; unmatched bases: 3. Per germline, CDR1 MDHEN and CDR2 SYDVKM. This CDR3 contains 14 residues. The CDR3, as DNA: TGTGCCAGCAGTTTCCAGGGGGAATCCTACGAGCAGTACTTC. Translating it yields CASSFQGESYEQYF. The full variable domain, its missing parts supplied by reference TRBV28 and TRBJ2-7, is DVKVTQSSRYLVKRTGEKVFLECVQDMDHENMFWYRQDPGLGLRLIYFSYDVKMKEKGDIPEGYSVSREKKERFSLILESASTNQTSMYLCASSFQGESYEQYFGPGTRLTVT.

This clone was seen only once. V gene TRBV18 combines with J gene TRBJ2-7; D may be TRBD1 (6 bases). The germline gives CDR1 KGHSH, CDR2 LQKENI. The CDR3 extends over 16 amino acids. Trimming took 3 bases from V and 2 from J, leaving 17 bases between them. DNA of the CDR3: TGTGCCAGCTCACCTTCCAGCCCACAGGGTACCTACGAGCAGTACTTC. This encodes CASSPSSPQGTYEQYF.

The rearrangement joins TRBV6-5 to TRBJ1-2, with TRBD1 matching over 10 bases. The length of the CDR3 is 14 residues. Germline CDR1 reads MNHEY; CDR2 reads SVGAGI. V lost 5 bases to trimming and J lost 4 bases; unmatched junction nucleotides: 4. The CDR3 DNA reads as TGTGCCAGCAGTGGACAGGGGGGGACCTATGGCTACACCTTC. It encodes CASSGQGGTYGYTF.

This clone was counted between two and nine times. This sequence joins TRBV18 and TRBJ2-5, with 12 bases that match TRBD1. The CDR3 covers 16 residues. The trim removed 2 bases at V and 5 bases at J, leaving 6 bases unmatched. Per germline, CDR1 KGHSH and CDR2 LQKENI. DNA for the CDR3: TGTGCCAGCTCACCAGGGGACAGGGGGCTCTCGGAGACCCAGTACTTC. The encoded protein is CASSPGDRGLSETQYF.

This clone was observed a handful of times. V and J are TRBV4-3 and TRBJ2-2; no clear D gene. There are 15 residues in the CDR3. Deletions cut 6 bases from V and 4 bases from J, with 15 bases between. Per germline, CDR1 LGHNA and CDR2 YSLEER. The chain's CDR3 is CASRPTLGLTGELFF. The CDR3 region has the DNA TGCGCCAGCAGACCTACGCTAGGTCTCACCGGGGAGCTGTTTTTT.

The chain joins TRBV5-4 to TRBJ2-1; TRBD2 is a possible D gene (6 bases). V was pared by 6 bases and J by 10 bases, with 23 bases between. The germline CDR1 and CDR2 sequences are SGHNT and YYREEE (reference sequence). This CDR3 comprises 15 residues. CDR3 loop: CASTSGGVPLWEQFF. DNA for the CDR3: TGTGCCAGCACCTCCGGCGGGGTCCCTTTATGGGAGCAGTTCTTC.

J is TRBJ2-3 and V is TRBV7-7, with 12 bases lining up with TRBD2. Trimming at V came to 5 bases and at J to 5 bases, leaving 11 bases not matched to a gene. The CDR3 spans 17 residues. CDR1 and CDR2 from the germline V gene are SSHAT and FNYEAQ (reference sequence). The CDR3 sequence: CASSQTLAGGVGDTQYF. Here the CDR3 DNA reads TGTGCCAGCAGCCAGACACTAGCGGGAGGAGTGGGAGATACGCAGTATTTT.

J is TRBJ1-5 and V is TRBV7-9; maybe TRBD1 (6 bases). Trimming removed 6 bases at V and 12 bases at J, with 15 bases between. CDR3 length: 12 residues. Germline V gene lookup returns CDR1 SEHNR and CDR2 FQNEAQ (reference sequence). The CDR3 region has the DNA TGTGCCAGCAGTATACAGGGCAGGGACCAGCATTTT. Residues: CASSIQGRDQHF.